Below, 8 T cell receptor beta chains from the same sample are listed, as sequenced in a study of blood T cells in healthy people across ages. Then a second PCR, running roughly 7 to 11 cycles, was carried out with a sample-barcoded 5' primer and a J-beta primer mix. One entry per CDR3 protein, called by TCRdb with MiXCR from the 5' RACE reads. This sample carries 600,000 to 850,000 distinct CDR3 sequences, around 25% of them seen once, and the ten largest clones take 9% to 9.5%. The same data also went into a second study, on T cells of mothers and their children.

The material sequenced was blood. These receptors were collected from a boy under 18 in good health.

The CDR3 is CASSYGADYEQYF. In DNA, the CDR3 is TGTGCCAGCAGTTACGGGGCCGACTACGAGCAGTACTTC. This sequence joins TRBV6-5 and TRBJ2-5, with a weak D call TRBD1 (5 bases). The assigned J gene may be wrong: the sequence end matches TRBJ2-7 better. The germline CDR1 and CDR2 sequences are MNHEY and SVGAGI. This CDR3 contains 13 residues.

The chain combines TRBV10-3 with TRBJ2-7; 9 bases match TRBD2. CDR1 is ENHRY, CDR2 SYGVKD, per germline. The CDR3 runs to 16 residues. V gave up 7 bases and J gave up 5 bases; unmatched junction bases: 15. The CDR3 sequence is CAITAAVMSGRNEQYF. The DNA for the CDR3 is TGTGCCATCACAGCGGCGGTGATGAGCGGGAGGAACGAGCAGTACTTC.

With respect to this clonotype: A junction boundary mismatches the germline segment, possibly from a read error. The CDR3 DNA is TGTGCCAGCAGTCCTCGACAGGGAGTTGTGGTCTTC. Protein sequence: CASSPRQGVVVF. J is TRBJ2-1 and V is TRBV6-2 or TRBV6-3; TRBD1 matches at 7 bases. Germline V CDR1 and CDR2: MNHEY, SVGEGT. The CDR3 runs to 12 residues.

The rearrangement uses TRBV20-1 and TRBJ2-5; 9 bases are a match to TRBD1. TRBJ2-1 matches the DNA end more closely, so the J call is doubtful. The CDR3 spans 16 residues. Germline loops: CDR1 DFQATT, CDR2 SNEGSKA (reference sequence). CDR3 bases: TGCAGTGCCGACATGGGGCCGGGACAGGGCAAGAATGAGCAGTTCTTC. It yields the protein CSADMGPGQGKNEQFF.

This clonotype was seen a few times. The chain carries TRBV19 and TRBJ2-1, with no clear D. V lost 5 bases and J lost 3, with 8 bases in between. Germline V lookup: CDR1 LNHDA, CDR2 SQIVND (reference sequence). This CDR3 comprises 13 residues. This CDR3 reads CASSLGHYNEQFF. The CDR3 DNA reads TGTGCCAGTAGTTTAGGCCACTACAATGAGCAGTTCTTC.

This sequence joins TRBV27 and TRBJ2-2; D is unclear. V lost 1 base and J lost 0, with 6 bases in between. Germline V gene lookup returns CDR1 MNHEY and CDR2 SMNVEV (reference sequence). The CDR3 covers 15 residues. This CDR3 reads CASSLYRANTGELFF. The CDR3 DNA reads TGTGCCAGCAGTTTATATCGGGCGAACACCGGGGAGCTGTTTTTT.

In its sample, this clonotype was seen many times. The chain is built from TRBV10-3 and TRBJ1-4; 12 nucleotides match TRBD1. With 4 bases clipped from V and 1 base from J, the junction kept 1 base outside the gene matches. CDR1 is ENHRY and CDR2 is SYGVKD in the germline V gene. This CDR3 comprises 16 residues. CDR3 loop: CAISGDRGRTNEKLFF. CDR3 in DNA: TGTGCCATCAGTGGGGACAGGGGGCGAACTAATGAAAAACTGTTTTTT.

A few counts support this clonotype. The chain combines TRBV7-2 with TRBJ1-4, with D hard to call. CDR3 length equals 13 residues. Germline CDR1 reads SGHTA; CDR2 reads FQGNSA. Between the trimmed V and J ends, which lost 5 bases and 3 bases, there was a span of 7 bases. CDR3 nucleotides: TGTGCCAGCAGCCGTGAGGCTAATGAAAAACTGTTTTTT. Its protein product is CASSREANEKLFF. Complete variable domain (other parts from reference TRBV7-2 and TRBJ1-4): GAGVSQSPSNKVTEKGKDVELRCDPISGHTALYWYRQSLGQGLEFLIYFQGNSAPDKSGLPSDRFSAERTGGSVSTLTIQRTQQEDSAVYLCASSREANEKLFFGSGTQLSVL.